One sample yielded the 11 T cell receptor beta chains listed below, sequenced in a study of blood T cell repertoires in COVID-19. The table came from immunoSEQ multiplex PCR; TCRdb's copy has only in-frame clones and leaves some out. The sample has approximately 74,000 clones, 75% to 95% seen once. Sequencing input: peripheral blood. These TCRs come from a woman aged 55-70 years with active COVID-19.

J is TRBJ1-1 and V is TRBV10-3, with D perhaps TRBD1 (6 bases). V was pared by 4 bases and J by 3 bases, with 12 bases between. The CDR3 consists of 14 residues. Germline V CDR1 and CDR2: ENHRY, SYGVKD. CDR3 region: CAISGAGAHTEAFF. For the CDR3, the DNA is TGTGCCATCAGTGGGGCGGGGGCGCACACTGAAGCTTTCTTT.

The chain combines TRBV5-1 with TRBJ2-7; 10 nucleotides agree with TRBD2. V lost 0 bases to trimming and J lost 5 bases; unmatched junction nucleotides: 5. Looked up from germline, CDR1 is SGHRS and CDR2 is YFSETQ. This CDR3 spans 15 amino acids. The CDR3, as DNA: TGCGCCAGCAGCTTGGAGGCTAGCGGGAGTCACGAGCAGTACTTC. Its protein is CASSLEASGSHEQYF.

The chain has TRBV12-3 or TRBV12-4 and TRBJ2-3, with no clear D. The V end was cut by 6 bases, the J end by 2 bases, with 3 bases between. The CDR3 is 11 amino acids. CDR3 DNA sequence: TGTGCCAGCAGGGCCACAGATACGCAGTATTTT. This encodes CASRATDTQYF.

The V gene is TRBV27, the J gene TRBJ2-3; 15 bases are shared with TRBD2. The CDR3 is made up of 17 amino acids. CDR1 is MNHEY and CDR2 is SMNVEV in the germline V gene (reference sequence). Unmatched junction bases numbered 8, after V lost 6 bases and J lost 4 bases. The DNA of the CDR3 is TGTGCCAGCAGCCGGGTCGGACTAGCGGGAGGGCCAGATACGCAGTATTTT. This sequence encodes CASSRVGLAGGPDTQYF.

CDR3 DNA sequence: TGTGCCAGCAGTAGACAGGGTTGGAACACTGAAGCTTTCTTT. This encodes CASSRQGWNTEAFF. The V gene is TRBV27, the J gene TRBJ1-1, with TRBD1 matching over 7 bases. The CDR3 covers 14 residues. The germline CDR1 and CDR2 sequences are MNHEY and SMNVEV (reference sequence). Unmatched junction bases numbered 4, after V lost 5 bases and J lost 1 base.

This chain links TRBV5-1 with TRBJ2-7; D is possibly TRBD1 (6 bases). Germline loops: CDR1 SGHRS, CDR2 YFSETQ. V was cut by 4 bases and J by 7 bases, with 18 bases left in between. This CDR3 is 14 amino acids long. As DNA, the CDR3 is TGCGCCAGCAGCCAAGGGACAATCCCGGGGGAGCAGTACTTC. Protein: CASSQGTIPGEQYF.

The chain couples TRBV7-8 to TRBJ2-7, with 11 bases fitting TRBD2. Unmatched junction bases numbered 6, after V lost 5 bases and J lost 3 bases. Germline V gene lookup returns CDR1 SGHVS and CDR2 FQNEAQ. The CDR3 consists of 15 residues. The CDR3 spells CASSRGGTSGYEQYF. Here the CDR3 DNA reads TGTGCCAGCAGCAGGGGGGGGACTAGCGGCTACGAGCAGTACTTC.

The J gene is TRBJ2-1, the V gene TRBV2; 7 bases map to TRBD2. The CDR3 is 14 residues long. The V gene end was trimmed by 6 bases and the J gene end by 4 bases; junction bases not matched to a gene: 6. Germline V gene sequence: CDR1 SNHLY, CDR2 FYNNEI. The CDR3 nucleotides are TGTGCCAGCAGCAGCATGGGGGGGTACAATGAGCAGTTCTTC. Translated: CASSSMGGYNEQFF.

The chain combines TRBV3-1 (or the pseudogene TRBV3-2) with TRBJ2-1, with TRBD2 identical over 11 bases. Germline CDR1 is LGHDT and CDR2 is YNNKEL (reference sequence). There are 16 residues in the CDR3. V shed 2 bases and J 6 bases; nucleotides not matched to a gene: 6. CDR3 sequence (DNA): TGTGCCAGCAGCCAAACTAGCGGGAGAGTCGGCAATGAGCAGTTCTTC. Encoded protein: CASSQTSGRVGNEQFF.

CDR3 nucleotide sequence: TGTGCCAGCTCGGACAGGGCAGGTGGCTACACCTTC. This translates into CASSDRAGGYTF. The J gene is TRBJ1-2, the V gene TRBV2, with 8 bases matching TRBD1. This CDR3 has 12 amino acids. Germline V lookup: CDR1 SNHLY, CDR2 FYNNEI. The junction had 6 bases not matched to a gene; V was cut back by 8 bases and J by 7 bases.

The chain joins TRBV11-2 to TRBJ2-1; D gene unclear. The CDR3 has 15 amino acids. Germline V CDR1 and CDR2: SGHAT, FQNNGV. V was clipped by 5 bases and J by 4 bases, with 15 bases between them. CDR3 in DNA: TGTGCCAGCAGCCCCATAACGGGTTCTTACAATGAGCAGTTCTTC. This codes for CASSPITGSYNEQFF.